These 21 T cell receptor beta chains originate from one sample sequenced in a study of blood T cells in healthy people across ages. Then a second PCR, running about 6 to 12 cycles, was carried out with a sample-barcoded 5' primer and a J-beta primer mix. MiXCR, applied by TCRdb to the 5' RACE reads, yields one record per CDR3 protein. Of around 1,500,000 distinct CDR3 sequences detected, around 39% appear once; the ten largest clones hold 7.9%. Source material: blood. The receptors derive from a woman aged 18-29 years in good health.

The V call is TRBV2, the J call TRBJ2-1, with 13 bases lining up with TRBD2. The CDR3 sequence is 15 residues long. From germline, CDR1 is SNHLY and CDR2 FYNNEI. V lost 6 bases, J lost 8 bases, and 7 bases stayed unmatched. CDR3 sequence: CASSTGTSGVDEQFF. CDR3 bases: TGTGCCAGCAGCACCGGGACTAGCGGGGTCGATGAGCAGTTCTTC.

The chain uses TRBV7-8 and TRBJ2-3, with 10 bases lining up with TRBD2. The germline V gene has CDR1 SGHVS and CDR2 FQNEAQ. This CDR3 is 20 amino acids long. With V trimmed by 6 bases and J by 2 bases, 20 bases remained unmatched. This CDR3 reads CASRRYPVAGTSVNTDTQYF. CDR3 in DNA: TGTGCCAGCAGACGATACCCAGTTGCCGGGACTAGCGTAAACACAGATACGCAGTATTTT.

The rearrangement joins TRBV7-6 to TRBJ1-4; 8 bases agree with TRBD1. With 3 bases clipped from V and 8 bases from J, the junction kept 14 bases outside the gene matches. CDR3 length equals 17 residues. Germline values: CDR1 SGHVS, CDR2 FNYEAQ. CDR3 protein: CASSFGTGQGELEKLFF. CDR3 nucleotide sequence: TGTGCCAGCAGCTTTGGGACAGGACAGGGAGAGCTGGAAAAACTGTTTTTT.

V and J are TRBV4-1 and TRBJ2-2, with 7 bases fitting TRBD2. V trimming: 1 base; J trimming: 7 bases; junction bases outside the gene matches: 6. The CDR3 consists of 15 residues. Germline V gene data show CDR1 as MGHRA and CDR2 as YSYEKL. CDR3 sequence (DNA): TGCGCCAGCAGCCAAGGAGTCTCGGGGGGCGGGGAGCTGTTTTTT. This encodes CASSQGVSGGGELFF.

This chain links TRBV30 with TRBJ1-1; no firm D call. V lost 5 bases and J 4 bases, leaving 11 bases between the germline ends. This CDR3 is built from 12 residues. The germline V gene has CDR1 GTSNPN and CDR2 SVGIG (reference sequence). CDR3 in DNA: TGTGCCTGGGAAGACGGGGTCACTGAAGCTTTCTTT. This gives the protein CAWEDGVTEAFF. The entire variable domain, with the rest obtained from reference TRBV30 and TRBJ1-1, is as follows: SQTIHQWPATLVQPVGSPLSLECTVEGTSNPNLYWYRQAAGRGLQLLFYSVGIGQISSEVPQNLSASRPQDRQFILSSKKLLLSDSGFYLCAWEDGVTEAFFGQGTRLTVV.

This clonotype was seen repeatedly, ten times or more. The chain has TRBV7-2 and TRBJ2-7; perhaps TRBD2 as D (5 bases). CDR3 length: 15 amino acids. Trimming took off 7 bases at V and 0 bases at J, with 16 bases between the two ends. The germline gives CDR1 SGHTA, CDR2 FQGNSA. The CDR3 reads CASIMKRYISYEQYF. CDR3 in DNA: TGTGCCAGCATCATGAAGCGGTACATCTCCTACGAGCAGTACTTC. The whole variable domain, remainder taken from reference TRBV7-2 and TRBJ2-7, is GAGVSQSPSNKVTEKGKDVELRCDPISGHTALYWYRQSLGQGLEFLIYFQGNSAPDKSGLPSDRFSAERTGGSVSTLTIQRTQQEDSAVYLCASIMKRYISYEQYFGPGTRLTVT.

This clonotype was seen a handful of times. The J gene is TRBJ1-2, the V gene TRBV12-3 or TRBV12-4, with 7 bases matching TRBD1. The CDR3 has 15 residues. V dropped 5 bases and J dropped 2; count of bases not matched to a gene: 8. The CDR3 protein is CASSRLGQMNYGYTF. For the CDR3, the DNA is TGTGCCAGCAGTCGTTTGGGACAGATGAACTATGGCTACACCTTC.

This clonotype has a handful of counts. This chain joins TRBV3-1 and TRBJ2-3, with 8 bases that match TRBD1. This CDR3 is built from 16 residues. Germline V gene data show CDR1 as LGHDT and CDR2 as YNNKEL (reference sequence). The V gene end was trimmed by 3 bases and the J gene end by 4 bases; junction bases not matched to a gene: 9. For the CDR3, the DNA is TGTGCCAGCAGCCAGACGGACAGGGTCGAGGCAGATACGCAGTATTTT. Translation gives CASSQTDRVEADTQYF.

In this sample, this clonotype turned up a few times. The chain couples TRBV2 to TRBJ2-7; D uncertain. Germline CDR1 and CDR2: SNHLY and FYNNEI. The CDR3 runs to 11 residues. Trimming removed 3 bases from V and 9 bases from J, with 9 bases in between. The CDR3 reads CASSDPGRQYF. CDR3 nucleotide sequence: TGTGCCAGCAGTGATCCAGGCCGGCAGTACTTC.

The chain uses TRBV27 and TRBJ2-5; 14 bases are a match to TRBD2. The end of the DNA fits TRBJ2-1 better, so the J call may be wrong. Germline V gene lookup returns CDR1 MNHEY and CDR2 SMNVEV (reference sequence). The CDR3 has 18 residues. This CDR3 is CASSKTTSGRVYQETQFF. DNA of the CDR3: TGTGCCAGCAGTAAAACGACTAGCGGGAGGGTGTACCAAGAGACCCAGTTCTTC.

This clonotype was detected a few times. This sequence joins TRBV7-6 and TRBJ2-1, with D maybe TRBD1 (6 bases). CDR3 length: 15 amino acids. The germline gives CDR1 SGHVS, CDR2 FNYEAQ. V was trimmed by 1 base and J by 2 bases, leaving 9 bases between them. The chain's CDR3 is CASSLGDTTYNEQFF. CDR3 sequence (DNA): TGTGCCAGCAGCTTAGGGGACACGACCTACAATGAGCAGTTCTTC.

The chain has TRBV11-2 and TRBJ1-6; D is possibly TRBD1 (5 bases). V was pared by 1 base and J by 8 bases, with 15 bases between. The CDR3 sequence is 16 residues long. Germline V lookup: CDR1 SGHAT, CDR2 FQNNGV. CDR3 nucleotides: TGTGCCAGCAGCTTAGGCCTCGGGGCATATCATTCACCCCTCCACTTT. Its protein is CASSLGLGAYHSPLHF.

This clonotype was counted only a few times. This chain joins TRBV3-1 and TRBJ1-1; TRBD1 is a possible D gene (5 bases). CDR3 length: 18 amino acids. Trimming removed 5 bases from V and 2 bases from J, with 24 bases in between. CDR1 LGHDT and CDR2 YNNKEL come from the germline V gene (reference sequence). DNA for the CDR3: TGTGCCAGCAGCGCCCGTCAGAGTCGGGGGACCATAAACACTGAAGCTTTCTTT. It specifies CASSARQSRGTINTEAFF.

The chain uses TRBV11-2 and TRBJ2-1; D is unresolved. Gene TRBJ2-7 matches the end of the DNA better, so the J call may be wrong. CDR3 size: 13 residues. Per the germline V gene, CDR1 is SGHAT and CDR2 is FQNNGV. Here the CDR3 reads CASSPSGIREQYF. CDR3 nucleotide sequence: TGTGCCAGCAGCCCCTCCGGTATTCGTGAGCAGTACTTC.

This clonotype was detected a few times. This sequence joins TRBV2 and TRBJ2-3, with 14 bases identical to TRBD2. The CDR3 spans 16 residues. Germline V gene data show CDR1 as SNHLY and CDR2 as FYNNEI. The J segment lost 5 bases and the V segment lost 6 bases, leaving 7 bases of the junction unmatched. This chain's CDR3 is CASRQPGLAGEDTQYF. The CDR3 DNA sequence: TGTGCCAGCAGACAACCGGGACTAGCGGGGGAAGATACGCAGTATTTT.

The table lists this clonotype with a few counts. The rearrangement joins TRBV27 to TRBJ1-2; TRBD1 agrees at 10 bases. This CDR3 comprises 14 residues. Germline V lookup: CDR1 MNHEY, CDR2 SMNVEV (reference sequence). J lost 4 bases, V lost 4 bases, and 3 bases had no gene match. The CDR3 reads CASSYRTGGYGYTF. The CDR3 nucleotides read TGTGCCAGCAGTTATCGGACAGGGGGCTATGGCTACACCTTC.

The V and J genes are TRBV9 and TRBJ2-3, with TRBD2 matching over 12 bases. With V trimmed by 4 bases and J by 1 base, 16 bases remained unmatched. The CDR3 is 20 residues long. Germline CDR1 is SGDLS and CDR2 is YYNGEE. DNA for the CDR3: TGTGCCAGCAGCCCCCGGTCGTCTAGCGGGGGGGCCCCTCGCACAGATACGCAGTATTTT. The encoded protein is CASSPRSSSGGAPRTDTQYF.

This chain connects TRBV6-5 to TRBJ2-7; D gene uncertain. The V gene lost 0 bases and the J gene lost 3 bases, with 12 bases spanning the gap. The CDR3 extends over 15 amino acids. Germline loops: CDR1 MNHEY, CDR2 SVGAGI. The DNA for the CDR3 is TGTGCCAGCAGTTACTCGAGTCGGCCGCGCTACGAGCAGTACTTC. Translating gives CASSYSSRPRYEQYF.

The V call is TRBV3-1, the J call TRBJ2-1; D may be TRBD1 or TRBD2 (5 bases each). Deletions cut 2 bases from V and 0 bases from J, with 17 bases between. Germline V gene sequence: CDR1 LGHDT, CDR2 YNNKEL (reference sequence). This CDR3 is built from 18 residues. CDR3 loop: CASSQNTGPQSSYNEQFF. As DNA, the CDR3 is TGTGCCAGCAGCCAAAATACGGGGCCTCAAAGCTCCTACAATGAGCAGTTCTTC.

This clonotype was counted only a few times. This chain uses TRBV7-2 with TRBJ2-5, with D unresolved. Germline-derived CDR1 and CDR2 are SGHTA and FQGNSA. Trimming removed 5 bases at V and 2 bases at J, with 12 bases between. CDR3 length: 14 amino acids. This CDR3 reads CASSVSHTQETQYF. Here the CDR3 DNA reads TGTGCCAGCAGCGTAAGTCACACACAAGAGACCCAGTACTTC.

This clonotype was observed a few times. This rearrangement joins TRBV14 to TRBJ1-2; D remains ambiguous. This CDR3 has 16 residues. Trimming removed 4 bases from V and 8 bases from J, with 23 bases in between. Germline loops: CDR1 SGHDN, CDR2 FVKESK. The CDR3 loop is CASSPVAGPIEGGYTF. The CDR3 bases are TGTGCCAGCAGCCCCGTAGCCGGGCCGATCGAGGGAGGCTACACCTTC. Together with reference TRBV14 and TRBJ1-2, the CDR3 gives the full variable domain: EAGVTQFPSHSVIEKGQTVTLRCDPISGHDNLYWYRRVMGKEIKFLLHFVKESKQDESGMPNNRFLAERTGGTYSTLKVQPAELEDSGVYFCASSPVAGPIEGGYTFGSGTRLTVV.